This note documents a single TCR beta chain sequence. Its antigen is as yet unknown. These data originate in a study of T-cell memory formation after mild COVID-19. The wider study: TCR clusters mostly belonged to single donors.

Study-wide results and limits: Contracting CD4+ clones were located mainly in CM and EM, and CD8+ clones in EMRA.

The CDR3 contains 13 residues. From germline, CDR1 is SGHRS and CDR2 YFSETQ. V shed 4 bases and J shed 0 bases, with 7 bases lying between them. 5'RACE primed from the constant segment yielded TCR alpha and TCR beta cDNA libraries bearing sample barcodes and UMIs. Each CDR3 protein gets one entry after TCRdb re-called the 5' RACE reads with MiXCR. There are 250,000 to 350,000 distinct CDR3 sequences in the sample; 13% to 15% occur only once, and around 23% lies in the top ten. The sequenced material came from PBMCs or a T cell subset sorted from them (not recorded which). The source of this sequence is a young man who had mild COVID-19 (a few samples of this study predate the infection). Cell type and time point are not known. This rearrangement joins TRBV5-1 to TRBJ1-1; no clear D. The CDR3 spells CASSATMNTEAFF. The DNA of the CDR3 is TGCGCCAGCAGCGCCACGATGAACACTGAAGCTTTCTTT. Full variable domain (missing parts from reference TRBV5-1 and TRBJ1-1): KAGVTQTPRYLIKTRGQQVTLSCSPISGHRSVSWYQQTPGQGLQFLFEYFSETQRNKGNFPGRFSGRQFSNSRSEMNVSTLELGDSALYLCASSATMNTEAFFGQGTRLTVV.